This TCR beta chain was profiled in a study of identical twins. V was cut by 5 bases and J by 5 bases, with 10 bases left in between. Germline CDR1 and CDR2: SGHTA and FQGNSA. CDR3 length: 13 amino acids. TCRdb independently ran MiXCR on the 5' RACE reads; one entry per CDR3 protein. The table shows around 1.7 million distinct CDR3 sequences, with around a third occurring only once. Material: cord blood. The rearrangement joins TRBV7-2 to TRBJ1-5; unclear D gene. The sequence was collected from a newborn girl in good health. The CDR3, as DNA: TGTGCCAGCAGCGAAGACGTGGATCAGCCCCAGCATTTT. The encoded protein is CASSEDVDQPQHF.